This T cell receptor (beta chain) originates from a study of vaccination and CD4 T cells after COVID-19. The CDR3 runs 15 residues. Trimming left V 6 bases short and J 2 bases short, with 14 bases between. In germline, CDR1 is MNHEY, CDR2 SVGEGT. Noted treatment: approximately 9-day PBMC culture with coronavirus spike peptide pools or control peptides (ViraFEST assay). With peptide pools, ViraFEST first expanded antigen-specific T cells and afterwards sequenced their TCRs. This clonotype was detected only a few times. Antigen specificity is unknown. Oncomine TCR Beta short-read sequencing was applied to DNA from cultured CD4+ T cells. TCRdb reprocessed the PCR reads via MiXCR and lists one record per CDR3 protein. The table records roughly 18,000 distinct CDR3 sequences, 70% of them present only once.

Sequenced input: CD4+ T cells from blood, cultured in vitro. The receptor's source is a human donor who had recovered from COVID-19. The V call is TRBV6-2 or TRBV6-3, the J call TRBJ1-5; no reliable D call. CDR3 DNA: TGTGCCAGCAGAACGAGGTGGAGGGGCAATCAGCCCCAGCATTTT. This sequence encodes CASRTRWRGNQPQHF.